One and the same sample provided the 17 T cell receptor beta chains below, sequenced in a study of T cell responses to AZD1222 COVID-19 vaccine. Clones were read by immunoSEQ multiplex PCR, and TCRdb kept only the in-frame ones, dropping some. The sample carries roughly 200,000 clones, about 92% recorded once. Source: peripheral blood, taken on day 0 of MenACWY control vaccination. The source of these receptors is an adult in good health.

V and J are TRBV7-2 and TRBJ1-2; D not resolved. Per the germline V gene, CDR1 is SGHTA and CDR2 is FQGNSA. This CDR3 is built from 14 residues. The V gene lost 1 base and the J gene lost 1 base, with 7 bases spanning the gap. CDR3 DNA sequence: TGTGCCAGCAGCTTAGTCGGTAGTAACTATGGCTACACCTTC. Translated, it gives CASSLVGSNYGYTF.

The chain carries TRBV3-1 (or the pseudogene TRBV3-2) and TRBJ2-5; 9 bases agree with TRBD2. Trimming took 2 bases from V and 5 from J; bases not matched to a gene: 3. CDR3 length: 14 residues. The germline CDR1 and CDR2 sequences are LGHDT and YNNKEL (reference sequence). The CDR3 region has the DNA TGTGCCAGCAGCCAATGGACTAGCGAGGAGACCCAGTACTTC. Translated: CASSQWTSEETQYF.

The chain couples TRBV7-3 to TRBJ2-1, with 15 bases aligning to TRBD2. CDR1 is SGHTA, CDR2 FQGTGA, per germline. V gave up 4 bases and J gave up 5 bases; unmatched junction bases: 6. The CDR3 has 17 residues. The CDR3 DNA follows: TGTGCCAGCAGCTGGGGACTAGCGGGGGGCCGAGACAATGAGCAGTTCTTC. It specifies CASSWGLAGGRDNEQFF.

The chain employs TRBV30 and TRBJ1-5, with 7 bases that match TRBD1. Germline CDR1 GTSNPN, CDR2 SVGIG (reference sequence). The CDR3 runs 13 residues. J was trimmed by 6 bases and V by 3 bases; bases with no gene match: 5. CDR3 region: CAWRGQVGQPQHF. CDR3 bases: TGTGCCTGGAGAGGACAGGTGGGTCAGCCCCAGCATTTT. The variable domain in full, with the rest retrieved from reference TRBV30 and TRBJ1-5, is SQTIHQWPATLVQPVGSPLSLECTVEGTSNPNLYWYRQAAGRGLQLLFYSVGIGQISSEVPQNLSASRPQDRQFILSSKKLLLSDSGFYLCAWRGQVGQPQHFGDGTRLSIL.

The chain couples TRBV20-1 to TRBJ1-2; D gene unclear. The CDR3 is made up of 10 amino acids. V was clipped by 3 bases and J by 8 bases, with 7 bases between them. CDR1 is DFQATT and CDR2 is SNEGSKA in the germline V gene (reference sequence). The CDR3 DNA follows: TGCAGTGCTAGGAGAGGGGGCTACACCTTC. Translation gives CSARRGGYTF.

The sample holds one count of this clone. This sequence joins TRBV19 and TRBJ1-5; D call uncertain. Trimming left V 6 bases short and J 0 bases short, with 12 bases between. The CDR3 contains 15 residues. Germline CDR1 is LNHDA and CDR2 is SQIVND (reference sequence). CDR3 sequence: CASSKIEVSNQPQHF. The CDR3, as DNA: TGTGCCAGTAGCAAGATCGAGGTTAGCAATCAGCCCCAGCATTTT.

This chain connects TRBV5-1 to TRBJ1-2; 7 nucleotides line up with TRBD1. The length of the CDR3 is 12 residues. The V and J ends lost 4 bases and 7 bases, in that order; junction bases with no gene match: 4. Germline V gives CDR1 SGHRS, CDR2 YFSETQ. DNA for the CDR3: TGCGCCAGCAGCCTGACAGGGTTTGGCTACACCTTC. Protein: CASSLTGFGYTF.

The chain is built from TRBV29-1 and TRBJ2-5; a weak D match, TRBD2 (6 bases). Trimming took off 0 bases at V and 3 bases at J, with 14 bases between the two ends. CDR3 length: 15 residues. The V gene's germline CDR1 is SQVTM and CDR2 ANQGSEA. CDR3 sequence: CSVEDLDGGKETQYF. CDR3 in DNA: TGCAGCGTTGAAGATCTGGACGGGGGTAAAGAGACCCAGTACTTC.

CDR3 amino acids: CASSWTPSTDTQYF. CDR3 nucleotide sequence: TGTGCCAGCAGCTGGACACCGAGCACAGATACGCAGTATTTT. The V gene is TRBV6-6, the J gene TRBJ2-3, with D possibly TRBD1 on 5 matching bases. The length of the CDR3 is 14 residues. Germline V CDR1 and CDR2: MNHNY, SVGAGI (reference sequence). The V gene lost 6 bases and the J gene lost 0 bases, with 10 bases spanning the gap.

The rearrangement joins TRBV30 to TRBJ2-2, with 8 nucleotides matching TRBD1. The CDR3 extends over 15 amino acids. The ends lost 2 bases at V and 3 bases at J; junction bases unmatched: 5. CDR1 is GTSNPN and CDR2 is SVGIG in the germline V gene (reference sequence). The CDR3 region has the DNA TGTGCCTGGAGTCGTGAGGACAGGGACACCGGGGAGCTGTTTTTT. This sequence encodes CAWSREDRDTGELFF.

V is TRBV4-3 and J is TRBJ1-2, with 7 bases aligning to TRBD1. The CDR3 sequence is 17 residues long. Germline V gene sequence: CDR1 LGHNA, CDR2 YSLEER. V trimming: 2 bases; J trimming: 4 bases; junction bases outside the gene matches: 13. The CDR3 DNA follows: TGCGCCAGCAGCCAATCGGCCTCAGGGACAGCGATCTATGGCTACACCTTC. It codes for CASSQSASGTAIYGYTF.

This chain joins TRBV5-8 and TRBJ1-1, with TRBD1 as a possible D gene (5 bases). V gave up 5 bases and J gave up 5 bases, with 19 bases separating them. The CDR3 totals 15 residues. CDR1 SGHTS and CDR2 YDEGEE come from the germline V gene. CDR3 region: CASSSRVVGVTEAFF. CDR3 nucleotides: TGTGCCAGCAGTTCCAGGGTCGTCGGGGTTACTGAAGCTTTCTTT. The full variable domain, with the rest looked up from reference TRBV5-8 and TRBJ1-1, is EAGVTQSPTHLIKTRGQQATLRCSPISGHTSVYWYQQALGLGLQFLLWYDEGEERNRGNFPPRFSGRQFPNYSSELNVNALELEDSALYLCASSSRVVGVTEAFFGQGTRLTVV.

Written as DNA, the CDR3 is TGTGCCAGCTCACCGAGAGGGAAGGCAACTAATGAAAAACTGTTTTTT. It encodes CASSPRGKATNEKLFF. The chain uses TRBV18 and TRBJ1-4; no definite D call. V was shortened by 3 bases and J by 0 bases, with 11 bases between the two germline ends. Germline-derived CDR1 and CDR2 are KGHSH and LQKENI. The CDR3 is made up of 16 amino acids.

In this sample, this clone turned up a few times. The sample has other DNA sequences that encode this CDR3 too. This sequence joins TRBV24-1 and TRBJ2-1; weak D call: TRBD1 (5 bases). V shed 10 bases and J shed 1 base, with 10 bases lying between them. The CDR3 covers 13 residues. Germline V lookup: CDR1 KGHDR, CDR2 SFDVKD. This CDR3 reads CATRDSSYNEQFF. As DNA, the CDR3 is TGTGCCACACGAGACAGTTCCTACAATGAGCAGTTCTTC.

The genes are TRBV5-4 and TRBJ2-6; maybe TRBD2 (6 bases). The CDR3 consists of 16 residues. V lost 5 bases, J lost 2 bases, and 14 bases lay in between. Germline lookup yields CDR1 SGHNT and CDR2 YYREEE (reference sequence). The CDR3 DNA sequence: TGTGCCAGCAGGCCCTCGGGAGAAGCTGGGGCCAACGTCCTGACTTTC. Residues: CASRPSGEAGANVLTF.

The chain has TRBV6-5 and TRBJ1-6; 8 bases fit TRBD1. V shed 4 bases, J shed 6 bases, and the junction held 5 bases outside the gene matches. The CDR3 sequence is 15 residues long. Germline V CDR1 and CDR2: MNHEY, SVGAGI. CDR3 bases: TGTGCCAGCAGTTTCCGACAGGGGCGTAATTCACCCCTCCACTTT. Amino acid sequence: CASSFRQGRNSPLHF.

This chain uses TRBV5-4 with TRBJ1-2; D not certain. CDR1 SGHNT and CDR2 YYREEE come from the germline V gene (reference sequence). V was cut by 1 base and J by 6 bases, with 13 bases left in between. This CDR3 is 14 amino acids long. The CDR3 nucleotides are TGTGCCAGCAGCTTGTCTAGCGGGAGGGATGGCTACACCTTC. It codes for CASSLSSGRDGYTF.